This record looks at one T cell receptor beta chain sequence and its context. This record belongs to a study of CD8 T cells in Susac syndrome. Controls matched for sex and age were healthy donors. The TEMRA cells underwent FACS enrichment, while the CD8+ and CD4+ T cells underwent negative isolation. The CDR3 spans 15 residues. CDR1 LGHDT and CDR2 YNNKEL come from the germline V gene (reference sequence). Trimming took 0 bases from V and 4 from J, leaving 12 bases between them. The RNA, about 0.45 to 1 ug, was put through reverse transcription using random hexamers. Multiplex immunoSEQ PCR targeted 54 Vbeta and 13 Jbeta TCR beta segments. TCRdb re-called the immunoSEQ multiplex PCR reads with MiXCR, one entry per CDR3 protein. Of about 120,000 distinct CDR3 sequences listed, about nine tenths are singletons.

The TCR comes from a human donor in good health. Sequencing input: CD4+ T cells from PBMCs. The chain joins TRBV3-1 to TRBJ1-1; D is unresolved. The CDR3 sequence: CASSQDIGRITEAFF. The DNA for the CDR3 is TGTGCCAGCAGCCAAGATATAGGACGGATCACTGAAGCTTTCTTT.